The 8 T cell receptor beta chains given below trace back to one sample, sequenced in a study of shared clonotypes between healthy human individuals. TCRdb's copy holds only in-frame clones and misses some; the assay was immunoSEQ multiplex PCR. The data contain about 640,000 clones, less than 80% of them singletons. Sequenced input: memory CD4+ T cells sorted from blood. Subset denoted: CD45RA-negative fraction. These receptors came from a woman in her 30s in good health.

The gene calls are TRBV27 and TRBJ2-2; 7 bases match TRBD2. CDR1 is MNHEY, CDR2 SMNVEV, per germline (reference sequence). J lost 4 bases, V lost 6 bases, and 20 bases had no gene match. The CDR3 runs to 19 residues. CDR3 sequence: CASSYPIIGGGPPTGELFF. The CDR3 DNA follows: TGTGCCAGCAGCTACCCAATTATTGGGGGAGGGCCTCCCACCGGGGAGCTGTTTTTT.

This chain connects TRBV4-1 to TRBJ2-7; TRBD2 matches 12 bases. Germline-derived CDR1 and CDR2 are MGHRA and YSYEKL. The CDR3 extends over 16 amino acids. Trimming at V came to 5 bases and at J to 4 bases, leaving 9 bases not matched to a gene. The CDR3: CASSFRTSGMLYEQYF. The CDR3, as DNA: TGCGCCAGCAGCTTCCGGACTAGCGGGATGCTATACGAGCAGTACTTC.

CDR3 nucleotides: TGCGCCAGCAGCGGGACGGTCTATGGCTACACCTTC. This sequence encodes CASSGTVYGYTF. This chain joins TRBV5-1 and TRBJ1-2; TRBD1 is a possible D gene (5 bases). V was cut by 4 bases and J by 4 bases, with 8 bases left in between. The CDR3 consists of 12 residues. CDR1 is SGHRS and CDR2 is YFSETQ in the germline V gene.

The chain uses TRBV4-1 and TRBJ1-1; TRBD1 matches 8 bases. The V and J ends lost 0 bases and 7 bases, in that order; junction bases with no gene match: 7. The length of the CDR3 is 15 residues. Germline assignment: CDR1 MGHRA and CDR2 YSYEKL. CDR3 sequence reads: CASSQDPGTGLEAFF. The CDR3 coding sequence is TGCGCCAGCAGCCAAGATCCGGGGACAGGCCTTGAAGCTTTCTTT.

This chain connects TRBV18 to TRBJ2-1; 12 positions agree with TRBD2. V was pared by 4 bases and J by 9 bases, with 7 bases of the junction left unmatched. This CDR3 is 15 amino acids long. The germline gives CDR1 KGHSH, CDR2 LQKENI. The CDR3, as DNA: TGTGCCAGCTCACGCCCTAGCGGGAGGGCCTCTGAGCAGTTCTTC. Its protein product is CASSRPSGRASEQFF.

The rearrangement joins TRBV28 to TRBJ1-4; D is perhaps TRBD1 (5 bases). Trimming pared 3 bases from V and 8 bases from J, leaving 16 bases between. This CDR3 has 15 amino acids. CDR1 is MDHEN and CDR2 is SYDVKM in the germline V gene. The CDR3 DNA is TGTGCCAGCAGTTTTCAGCAGGGTTTGTTGGAAAAACTGTTTTTT. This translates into CASSFQQGLLEKLFF.

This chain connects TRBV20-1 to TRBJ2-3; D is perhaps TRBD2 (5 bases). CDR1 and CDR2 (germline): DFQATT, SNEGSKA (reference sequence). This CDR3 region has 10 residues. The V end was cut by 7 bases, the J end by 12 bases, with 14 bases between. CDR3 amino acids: CSVFPSNQYF. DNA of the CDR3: TGCAGTGTTTTTCCTAGCAATCAGTATTTT.

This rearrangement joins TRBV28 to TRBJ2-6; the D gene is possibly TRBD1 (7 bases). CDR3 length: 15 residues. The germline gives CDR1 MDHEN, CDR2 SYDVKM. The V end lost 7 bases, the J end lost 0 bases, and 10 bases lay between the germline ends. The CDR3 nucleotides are TGTGCCAGCACCCAGGGGGGCTCTGGGGCCAACGTCCTGACTTTC. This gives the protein CASTQGGSGANVLTF.